What follows are 2 T cell receptor beta chains derived from one specimen sequenced in a study of T cell repertoires in cytomegalovirus infection. TCRdb analysed the reads with MiXCR anew, one entry per CDR3 protein. The sample records nearly 450,000 distinct CDR3 sequences, about 33% being singletons. Sequencing was done on a sample of PBMCs. Receptors were obtained from a human donor in good health (CMV status not recorded). Some clones in this sample may be carry-over from other donors' samples.

This clonotype was seen at least ten times. The V call is TRBV7-2, the J call TRBJ1-4, with 9 bases identical to TRBD1. V was pared by 6 bases and J by 6 bases, with 5 bases of the junction left unmatched. The CDR3 has 14 amino acids. Germline lookup yields CDR1 SGHTA and CDR2 FQGNSA. Here the CDR3 reads CASRPDRGYEKLFF. The CDR3 bases are TGTGCCAGCAGGCCGGACAGGGGTTATGAAAAACTGTTTTTT.

This clonotype was seen once. V and J are TRBV6-6 and TRBJ1-1, with 7 positions matching TRBD1. The CDR3 contains 15 residues. Germline-derived CDR1 and CDR2 are MNHNY and SVGAGI (reference sequence). With V trimmed by 6 bases and J by 5 bases, 12 bases remained unmatched. In DNA form, the CDR3 reads TGTGCCAGCAGGAGGACAGGTGAGGGAACAACTGAAGCTTTCTTT. Amino acids: CASRRTGEGTTEAFF.